Below, one T cell receptor (beta chain) is given with its context. This clone's antigen is unknown. No base quality values were provided; no much bigger clone lies one nucleotide off. TCRbeta CDR3 regions were amplified from genomic DNA by means of the immunoSEQ Assay, a bias-controlled multiplex PCR. Regarding the original processing steps: Within the assay, amplification of reference gene primers was used to estimate how many nucleated cells each sample contained. Sequence reads were collapsed and filtered to measure the absolute abundance of every unique TCRbeta CDR3 rearrangement. Productive Simpson clonality was computed per sample as the square root of Simpson's diversity index over productive rearrangements. Held by TCRdb, this immuneACCESS table contains in-frame sequences only and omits some clones. Under half of the omission traces to an unresolved V gene where checked; the cause of the rest is unknown. D and trimming come from the DNA, and the V and J calls and clone size come from that table. This sample holds about 250,000 clones; more than 65% were observed only once. The top ten clonotypes cover about 3.5% of the sample.

Participants in the prospective study were enrolled through a virtual design, were aged roughly 18 to 100 years, and lived in about two dozen United States geographic areas. In the prospective study, cohorts were assigned on the basis of participant-reported clinical history obtained from a screening survey and a study questionnaire. Recovered participants in ImmuneRACE Cohort 3 were defined as having two consecutive negative NP/OP PCR tests, clearance from a healthcare professional, or resolution of symptoms. Mobile phlebotomists in the prospective study collected whole blood, serum and a nasopharyngeal or oropharyngeal swab from every participant. Over a roughly 2-month period, participants in the prospective study had the option of providing additional blood draws and questionnaires. Before DNA extraction, prospective study blood samples were shipped either frozen or at room temperature. The data are from a study of blood T cell repertoires in COVID-19 (dated by TCRdb to 2018 to 2021). Some background on the complete study: The collaborator samples originated in the United States, Italy and Spain and spanned the acute and convalescent phases of COVID-19. The prospective study material was composed of cDNA or gDNA derived from T cells, B-cell-depleted T cells, or PBMCs. The dataset comprised deeply sampled blood TCRbeta repertoires from subjects exposed to, actively infected with, or recovered from COVID-19. The repertoires were released in a freely available public database meant as a resource for research on the immune response to SARS-CoV-2. Samples came from the ongoing ImmuneRACE study (first 160 participants) plus 1,254 subjects from 6 global collaborators. The sample metadata nearly always contained a de-identified subject ID, COVID-19 status, age in years and sex. Where available, HLA class I and class II types were taken from metadata supplied by the sample provider and were not determined by assay-based typing.

Results and caveats for the whole study, not just this receptor: The amount of clinical and demographic metadata varied by source and participant and was provided uncurated.

The TCR originated in a man aged 50-60 years who had recovered from COVID-19. The sample taken for sequencing was PBMCs or T cells enriched from blood (not recorded which).

The CDR3 in this case is CASSIPARGGYTF. The DNA sequence is as follows: TGTGCCAGTAGTATACCCGCCAGGGGTGGCTACACCTTC. This receptor chain uses TRBV19 and TRBJ1-2; the D segment could be TRBD1, given 6 matching bases. Trimming takes 2 bases from V and 7 bases from J, and the germline ends sit 11 bases apart. The CDR3 starts with the cysteine, ends with the phenylalanine, and has 13 residues. Only CDR3 DNA remains: 39 bases, in frame from the first base. Per the germline V gene (reference sequence), LNHDA is the CDR1 and SQIVND is the CDR2.